Reported below is one T cell receptor gamma chain. The antigen remains unidentified. Sequences come from RNA converted to cDNA by reverse transcription. The CDR3 regions were amplified by multiplex PCR from V-gene primers to a constant-region primer. With CATT, TCRdb re-called clones from the multiplex PCR reads. This table has fewer than 14,000 gamma-chain clones, over 40% appearing once. These data are taken from a study of Vδ1+ human thymocytes. Notes on the study in general: TRD repertoires were essentially private, unlike widely shared TRG clonotypes. Despite high sort purity, roughly 18% of thymic T cell receptor delta sequences were Vdelta2. Thymic TRG and TRD repertoires appeared highly polyclonal, with Gaussian CDR3 length distributions.

CDR3 size: 17 residues. With 4 bases clipped from V and 0 bases from J, the junction kept 15 bases outside the gene matches. Germline V gene sequence: CDR1 EGSTGY, CDR2 YDSYTSSV. Vdelta1+ thymocyte sorts reached between roughly 96% and 99.6% purity. The chain carries TRGV4 and TRGJ1 or TRGJ2. TCRdb records no J gene; here it was assigned by comparing the DNA to germline. This clonotype originated in a boy younger than two who had congenital heart surgery. The sample taken for sequencing was Vdelta1+ gamma-delta thymocytes from the thymus. Noted subset: FACS-sorted CD3+ TCRalphabeta- TCRVdelta1+ TCRVdelta2- thymocytes. In DNA, the CDR3 is TGTGCCACCTGGGACCCGCGGGATATCGCGAATTATTATAAGAAACTCTTT. Encoded protein: CATWDPRDIANYYKKLF.